The sequence of this T cell receptor (beta chain) was determined in a study of shared clonotypes between healthy human individuals. Study-level results: In contrast to clonotypes shared by all four donors, non-shared clonotypes had lower generation probabilities. Represented diversity, genetic and exposure-history alike, was limited by few donors. Researchers found naive subsets generally carried larger estimated richness than memory subsets. About 4.5% of naive CD4 clonotypes were common to four donors.

The assay was immunoSEQ multiplex PCR, and TCRdb's table has in-frame clones only and misses some. The sample consists of about 1.5 million clones, around 97% of them appearing once. This clone has just a few counts. Its specificity is unknown. The receptor comes from a man aged 30 to 45 in good health. Sequencing was performed on naive CD4+ T cells sorted from blood. This sample's subset: CD45RA+ positively selected.

CDR3 sequence (DNA): TGTGCCAGCAGCCCGCTGACCGGGACGGTCAACTATGGCTACACCTTC. This gives the protein CASSPLTGTVNYGYTF. The chain couples TRBV7-6 to TRBJ1-2, with D possibly TRBD1 on 5 matching bases. The CDR3 consists of 16 residues. Germline V gives CDR1 SGHVS, CDR2 FNYEAQ. Trimming left V 5 bases short and J 2 bases short, with 18 bases between.